What follows are 29 T cell receptor beta chains derived from one specimen sequenced in a study of cytomegalovirus exposure and HLA in healthy donors. TCRdb's table, derived via immunoSEQ multiplex PCR, lists solely in-frame clones and lacks some. The table includes roughly 59,000 clones, about 92% detected once. The sample comprised PBMCs. Receptors were obtained from a man younger than 35 in good health and CMV-seropositive.

Written as DNA, the CDR3 is TGTGCCAGCAGCCAACAACCGGGACAGGGGATGAACACTGAAGCTTTCTTT. This translates into CASSQQPGQGMNTEAFF. The rearrangement joins TRBV14 to TRBJ1-1, with 10 bases that match TRBD1. V was pared by 2 bases and J by 0 bases, with 6 bases of the junction left unmatched. Germline V gives CDR1 SGHDN, CDR2 FVKESK. The CDR3 spans 17 residues. The variable domain in full, completed from reference TRBV14 and TRBJ1-1, reads EAGVTQFPSHSVIEKGQTVTLRCDPISGHDNLYWYRRVMGKEIKFLLHFVKESKQDESGMPNNRFLAERTGGTYSTLKVQPAELEDSGVYFCASSQQPGQGMNTEAFFGQGTRLTVV.

The rearrangement joins TRBV10-3 to TRBJ1-5; D might be TRBD1 (5 bases). The V end lost 5 bases, the J end lost 0 bases, and 8 bases lay between the germline ends. Germline V gene sequence: CDR1 ENHRY, CDR2 SYGVKD. The CDR3 is made up of 14 amino acids. The CDR3 is CAISTGYSNQPQHF. The CDR3 nucleotides are TGTGCCATCAGTACAGGCTATAGCAATCAGCCCCAGCATTTT.

This chain uses TRBV30 with TRBJ2-7; 7 bases fit TRBD1. The CDR3 length is 12 residues. CDR1 is GTSNPN and CDR2 is SVGIG in the germline V gene (reference sequence). V was clipped by 6 bases and J by 5 bases; unmatched bases: 7. CDR3 in DNA: TGTGCCTGCACGACAGGGCCCCACGAGCAGTACTTC. This translates into CACTTGPHEQYF.

Note on this clone: This same CDR3 is encoded by further DNA sequences in the sample. The rearrangement uses TRBV20-1 and TRBJ1-1, with D maybe TRBD1 (6 bases). This CDR3 is built from 11 residues. The germline gives CDR1 DFQATT, CDR2 SNEGSKA (reference sequence). V was shortened by 6 bases and J by 13 bases, with 18 bases between the two germline ends. The CDR3 here is CSAHRSGQHFF. As DNA, the CDR3 is TGCAGTGCCCACCGCTCGGGACAACATTTCTTT.

The chain carries TRBV19 and TRBJ1-1; 9 bases align to TRBD1. Germline CDR1 LNHDA, CDR2 SQIVND (reference sequence). Unmatched junction bases numbered 3, after V lost 3 bases and J lost 1 base. CDR3 length equals 15 residues. CDR3 amino acids: CASSIRGQGNTEAFF. CDR3 nucleotide sequence: TGTGCCAGTAGTATCCGGGGACAGGGGAACACTGAAGCTTTCTTT.

The rearrangement links TRBV15 to TRBJ2-7, with D maybe TRBD1 (5 bases). Per germline, CDR1 LNHNV and CDR2 YYDKDF (reference sequence). The V end lost 1 base, the J end lost 6 bases, and 19 bases lay between the germline ends. CDR3 length: 16 amino acids. The CDR3 sequence: CATSRGGAALTGEQYF. CDR3 DNA: TGTGCCACCAGCAGAGGTGGGGCGGCTCTTACGGGCGAGCAGTACTTC.

This CDR3 is CASRSTGVEQYF. In DNA, the CDR3 is TGTGCCAGCAGGTCGACAGGGGTGGAGCAGTACTTC. This rearrangement joins TRBV7-9 to TRBJ2-7; 8 positions agree with TRBD1. Germline V gene data show CDR1 as SEHNR and CDR2 as FQNEAQ (reference sequence). The CDR3 spans 12 residues. After removal of 6 bases from V and 7 bases from J, the junction contained 5 bases not matched to a gene. Together with reference TRBV7-9 and TRBJ2-7, the CDR3 gives the full variable domain: DTGVSQNPRHKITKRGQNVTFRCDPISEHNRLYWYRQTLGQGPEFLTYFQNEAQLEKSRLLSDRFSAERPKGSFSTLEIQRTEQGDSAMYLCASRSTGVEQYFGPGTRLTVT.

The gene calls are TRBV5-1 and TRBJ1-1; D gene unclear. The CDR3 has 13 amino acids. V was trimmed by 2 bases and J by 5 bases, leaving 10 bases between them. Germline CDR1 SGHRS, CDR2 YFSETQ. CDR3 region: CASSFAGGTEAFF. CDR3 nucleotide sequence: TGCGCCAGCAGCTTCGCCGGAGGGACTGAAGCTTTCTTT. Using reference TRBV5-1 and TRBJ1-1 for the parts outside the CDR3, the full variable domain is KAGVTQTPRYLIKTRGQQVTLSCSPISGHRSVSWYQQTPGQGLQFLFEYFSETQRNKGNFPGRFSGRQFSNSRSEMNVSTLELGDSALYLCASSFAGGTEAFFGQGTRLTVV.

This clone has a single count. The chain couples TRBV28 to TRBJ1-1, with a weak D call TRBD1 (6 bases). V was shortened by 3 bases and J by 8 bases, with 10 bases between the two germline ends. This CDR3 contains 12 residues. CDR1 and CDR2 (germline): MDHEN, SYDVKM. CDR3: CASSLLQGEAFF. CDR3 sequence (DNA): TGTGCCAGCAGTTTGCTACAGGGAGAAGCTTTCTTT.

The chain combines TRBV6-5 with TRBJ1-4, with D unclear. CDR1 and CDR2 from the germline V gene are MNHEY and SVGAGI. The CDR3 has 14 residues. The V end lost 4 bases, the J end lost 4 bases, and 10 bases lay between the germline ends. In DNA, the CDR3 is TGTGCCAGCAGTTCCGTTACAGTTAATGAAAAACTGTTTTTT. Translating gives CASSSVTVNEKLFF.

The chain has TRBV27 and TRBJ2-7, with 9 bases identical to TRBD2. J gave up 0 bases and V 2 bases, and 11 bases lay outside the gene matches. Germline CDR1 MNHEY, CDR2 SMNVEV (reference sequence). The CDR3 extends over 18 amino acids. The CDR3 bases are TGTGCCAGCAGTTTAAATAGCGGGGGCCCCGGGATCTCCTACGAGCAGTACTTC. It translates to CASSLNSGGPGISYEQYF.

The chain is built from TRBV5-6 and TRBJ2-1, with TRBD2 identical over 11 bases. The CDR3 has 16 residues. CDR1 and CDR2 (germline): SGHDT, YYEEEE. V gave up 4 bases and J gave up 3 bases; unmatched junction bases: 6. CDR3: CASSPISGRGYNEQFF. The CDR3 bases are TGTGCCAGCAGCCCTATTAGCGGGAGGGGCTACAATGAGCAGTTCTTC.

The J gene is TRBJ2-3, the V gene TRBV11-2; possibly TRBD1 for D (5 bases). V was clipped by 4 bases and J by 0 bases, with 14 bases between them. The germline V gene has CDR1 SGHAT and CDR2 FQNNGV. This CDR3 is 16 amino acids long. This CDR3 is CASSYRRGISTDTQYF. Here the CDR3 DNA reads TGTGCCAGCAGCTACCGAAGGGGCATCAGCACAGATACGCAGTATTTT.

The chain carries TRBV5-4 and TRBJ2-7, with TRBD1 identical over 8 bases. Germline CDR1 reads SGHNT; CDR2 reads YYREEE (reference sequence). Trimming removed 1 base from V and 2 bases from J; junction bases left unmatched: 5. CDR3 length: 15 amino acids. CDR3 coding DNA: TGTGCCAGCAGCTTGACACAGGGGGGAACCTACGAGCAGTACTTC. Translating it yields CASSLTQGGTYEQYF.

The V and J genes are TRBV19 and TRBJ1-1; D is perhaps TRBD1 (6 bases). Trimming stripped 2 bases from V and 4 bases from J, with 14 bases between. CDR3 length: 15 residues. The germline V gene has CDR1 LNHDA and CDR2 SQIVND (reference sequence). The CDR3 here is CASSIQGSVGTEAFF. The CDR3 nucleotides read TGTGCCAGTAGTATACAGGGGAGCGTCGGCACTGAAGCTTTCTTT. Supplemented by reference TRBV19 and TRBJ1-1, the full variable domain reads DGGITQSPKYLFRKEGQNVTLSCEQNLNHDAMYWYRQDPGQGLRLIYYSQIVNDFQKGDIAEGYSVSREKKESFPLTVTSAQKNPTAFYLCASSIQGSVGTEAFFGQGTRLTVV.

The chain uses TRBV30 and TRBJ2-3, with 8 positions matching TRBD1. The ends lost 4 bases at V and 2 bases at J; junction bases unmatched: 5. Looked up from germline, CDR1 is GTSNPN and CDR2 is SVGIG (reference sequence). The CDR3 totals 14 residues. The CDR3 DNA sequence: TGTGCCTGGACCACAGGGGGATACACAGATACGCAGTATTTT. Amino acid sequence: CAWTTGGYTDTQYF.

The genes are TRBV5-1 and TRBJ1-1; 7 positions agree with TRBD1. V gave up 4 bases and J gave up 1 base; unmatched junction bases: 4. The CDR3 totals 14 residues. Germline CDR1 SGHRS, CDR2 YFSETQ. CDR3 sequence reads: CASSPYRGNTEAFF. The CDR3 bases are TGCGCCAGCAGCCCCTACAGGGGGAACACTGAAGCTTTCTTT.

The chain uses TRBV28 and TRBJ2-3; a weak D match, TRBD2 (6 bases). This CDR3 has 14 residues. With 3 bases removed from V and 4 bases from J, the gap between germline ends came to 11 bases. Per the germline V gene, CDR1 is MDHEN and CDR2 is SYDVKM. The chain's CDR3 is CASSLRSSADTQYF. CDR3 nucleotides: TGTGCCAGCAGTTTGAGGTCTAGCGCAGATACGCAGTATTTT.

The chain has TRBV5-5 and TRBJ1-4; unclear D gene. The CDR3 runs to 14 residues. Germline V lookup: CDR1 SGHKS, CDR2 YYEKEE (reference sequence). Trimming pared 7 bases from V and 4 bases from J, leaving 14 bases between. The CDR3 DNA reads TGTGCCAGCTCCCCCTCGCAGTATAATGAAAAACTGTTTTTT. It specifies CASSPSQYNEKLFF.

This chain joins TRBV28 and TRBJ2-7; D perhaps matches TRBD2 (5 bases). Per germline, CDR1 MDHEN and CDR2 SYDVKM. Trimming cost V 5 bases and J 3 bases, with 14 bases left between them. The length of the CDR3 is 14 residues. CDR3: CASSRRGKGYEQYF. The CDR3 DNA reads as TGTGCCAGCAGTCGACGGGGAAAGGGCTACGAGCAGTACTTC.

V and J are TRBV9 and TRBJ2-7, with 8 bases aligning to TRBD1. Germline V CDR1 and CDR2: SGDLS, YYNGEE. This CDR3 contains 14 residues. The trim removed 4 bases at V and 3 bases at J, leaving 6 bases unmatched. The CDR3 protein is CASSTAGQDYEQYF. CDR3 coding DNA: TGTGCCAGCAGCACTGCGGGACAGGACTACGAGCAGTACTTC.

The CDR3 sequence is CAWSALGQGGIKQYF. The CDR3 DNA is TGTGCCTGGAGCGCCCTCGGACAGGGGGGAATAAAGCAGTACTTC. The rearrangement joins TRBV30 to TRBJ2-7, with 10 bases aligning to TRBD1. Germline CDR1 GTSNPN, CDR2 SVGIG (reference sequence). With 3 bases clipped from V and 8 bases from J, the junction kept 13 bases outside the gene matches. The CDR3 spans 15 residues.

The chain is built from TRBV11-2 and TRBJ2-2; TRBD2 agrees at 7 bases. Germline-derived CDR1 and CDR2 are SGHAT and FQNNGV. This CDR3 comprises 14 residues. V lost 1 base and J lost 4; bases outside the gene matches: 0. The CDR3, as DNA: TGTGCCAGCAGCTTAGCGGGAGGCACCGGGGAGCTGTTTTTT. Translating it yields CASSLAGGTGELFF.

The chain links TRBV7-2 to TRBJ2-1, with 8 bases matching TRBD2. This CDR3 is built from 16 residues. The trim removed 4 bases at V and 8 bases at J, leaving 13 bases unmatched. Per the germline V gene, CDR1 is SGHTA and CDR2 is FQGNSA. For the CDR3, the DNA is TGTGCCAGCAGCTCTACCGGGACTAGAAGTGTCTATGAGCAGTTCTTC. Residues: CASSSTGTRSVYEQFF. Variable domain in full (rest from reference TRBV7-2 and TRBJ2-1): GAGVSQSPSNKVTEKGKDVELRCDPISGHTALYWYRQSLGQGLEFLIYFQGNSAPDKSGLPSDRFSAERTGGSVSTLTIQRTQQEDSAVYLCASSSTGTRSVYEQFFGPGTRLTVL.

This clone appeared a single time. This chain uses TRBV5-6 with TRBJ1-3; no reliable D call. The CDR3 has 17 amino acids. Germline CDR1 reads SGHDT; CDR2 reads YYEEEE. V dropped 4 bases and J dropped 2 bases, with 19 bases sitting between them. The CDR3 region is CASSRSITVRAGNTIYF. In DNA form, the CDR3 reads TGTGCCAGCAGCCGAAGCATAACGGTCCGAGCTGGAAACACCATATATTTT.

The count of this clone is one. The chain has TRBV4-1 and TRBJ1-5, with 7 bases identical to TRBD1. The CDR3 has 17 residues. V gave up 0 bases and J gave up 0 bases; unmatched junction bases: 5. Germline CDR1 MGHRA, CDR2 YSYEKL. The CDR3 region is CASSQDPGQSSNQPQHF. CDR3 coding DNA: TGCGCCAGCAGCCAAGATCCGGGACAGAGTAGCAATCAGCCCCAGCATTTT.

The CDR3, as DNA: TGTGCCAGCAGTTTAAACGAAGGGAGCAGGGGGACCCAGTACTTC. This encodes CASSLNEGSRGTQYF. The J gene is TRBJ2-5, the V gene TRBV28, with a possible D match to TRBD1 (6 bases). The length of the CDR3 is 15 residues. V lost 2 bases and J lost 7, with 17 bases in between. CDR1 and CDR2 from the germline V gene are MDHEN and SYDVKM.

This sequence joins TRBV27 and TRBJ1-5; possible D gene TRBD1, 5 bases. The CDR3 spans 14 residues. V was clipped by 2 bases and J by 6 bases, with 11 bases between them. Germline CDR1 reads MNHEY; CDR2 reads SMNVEV (reference sequence). The CDR3 loop reads CASSLRGAGQPQHF. The CDR3 nucleotides read TGTGCCAGCAGTTTAAGGGGCGCAGGTCAGCCCCAGCATTTT.

V gene TRBV27 combines with J gene TRBJ2-7; 7 bases are shared with TRBD1. The V gene end was trimmed by 4 bases and the J gene end by 0 bases; junction bases not matched to a gene: 6. This CDR3 region has 15 residues. Germline CDR1 reads MNHEY; CDR2 reads SMNVEV (reference sequence). The DNA of the CDR3 is TGTGCCAGCAGTTCTCCCCGGGACAGCTCCTACGAGCAGTACTTC. Translating gives CASSSPRDSSYEQYF.